The 5 T cell receptor beta chains in this list originate from one sample, sequenced in a study of beta chain features in type 1 diabetes. Sequenced material consisted of expressed TCRB transcripts (all of the isolated RNA was reverse transcribed). TCRdb's copy holds only in-frame clones and misses some; the assay was immunoSEQ multiplex PCR. This sample yields roughly 450,000 clones, of which roughly 10% are seen a single time; approximately 0.045% belongs to the top ten. Sequencing was done on a sample of naive CD4+ T cells from blood. Receptors were obtained from a woman between 18 and 30 years old in good health.

This clone was found a few times. This chain uses TRBV7-9 with TRBJ2-5, with 7 bases lining up with TRBD2. V was pared by 1 base and J by 5 bases, with 7 bases of the junction left unmatched. The CDR3 is made up of 15 amino acids. Germline loops: CDR1 SEHNR, CDR2 FQNEAQ (reference sequence). As DNA, the CDR3 is TGTGCCAGCAGCTTAGGAGCGGGGTCCGGTGAGACCCAGTACTTC. Its translation is CASSLGAGSGETQYF.

This rearrangement joins TRBV6-5 to TRBJ1-4; tentatively, D is TRBD1 (6 bases). V gave up 7 bases and J gave up 5 bases, with 11 bases separating them. Germline V CDR1 and CDR2: MNHEY, SVGAGI. CDR3 length: 13 residues. In DNA, the CDR3 is TGTGCCAGCAAACAGGGAGGGAATGAAAAACTGTTTTTT. Translation: CASKQGGNEKLFF.

The chain links TRBV13 to TRBJ2-1, with D tentatively TRBD2 (6 bases). The CDR3 is 16 residues long. CDR1 PRHDT and CDR2 FYEKMQ come from the germline V gene (reference sequence). V shed 4 bases and J shed 7 bases, with 20 bases lying between them. The CDR3 reads CASSSFRTNGGNEQFF. The CDR3 DNA sequence: TGTGCCAGCAGCTCGTTCCGGACTAACGGAGGGAATGAGCAGTTCTTC.

This clone was found a few times. The V gene is TRBV7-9, the J gene TRBJ2-4; D gene ambiguous. CDR3 length equals 18 residues. Trimming shortened V by 0 bases and J by 0 bases, and 15 bases separated the two germline ends. CDR1 and CDR2 (germline): SEHNR, FQNEAQ (reference sequence). The CDR3 loop is CASSLALATPLAKNIQYF. In DNA, the CDR3 is TGTGCCAGCAGCTTAGCTCTCGCGACACCACTAGCCAAAAACATTCAGTACTTC.

The chain combines TRBV5-1 with TRBJ2-2; D is undetermined. CDR3 length: 14 residues. Germline V CDR1 and CDR2: SGHRS, YFSETQ. The V end lost 4 bases, the J end lost 0 bases, and 7 bases lay between the germline ends. CDR3 DNA: TGCGCCAGCAGCCCCGTGGCGAACACCGGGGAGCTGTTTTTT. It codes for CASSPVANTGELFF.